These 20 T cell receptor beta chains were all obtained from the same sample, sequenced in a study of beta chain features in type 1 diabetes. Reverse transcribing all isolated RNA meant expressed TCRB transcripts were sequenced. TCRdb's table, derived via immunoSEQ multiplex PCR, lists solely in-frame clones and lacks some. The profile shows hundreds of thousands of clones, roughly a sixth of them singletons. The sample comprised naive CD4+ T cells from blood. These receptors were collected from a man younger than 35 in good health.

The J gene is TRBJ2-1, the V gene TRBV5-1; D call uncertain. The CDR3 has 12 amino acids. V lost 2 bases, J lost 11 bases, and 11 bases lay in between. Germline-derived CDR1 and CDR2 are SGHRS and YFSETQ. This chain's CDR3 is CASSFREEKQFF. CDR3 nucleotide sequence: TGCGCCAGCAGCTTTAGGGAAGAGAAGCAGTTCTTC.

V is TRBV30 and J is TRBJ1-2, with D unclear. Germline V gene data show CDR1 as GTSNPN and CDR2 as SVGIG (reference sequence). The CDR3 sequence is 13 residues long. V was shortened by 1 base and J by 4 bases, with 10 bases between the two germline ends. The chain's CDR3 is CAWSGQPLYGYTF. The CDR3 nucleotides are TGTGCCTGGAGTGGGCAGCCGCTCTATGGCTACACCTTC.

This clone was detected a few times. V is TRBV4-1 and J is TRBJ2-7; 10 nucleotides agree with TRBD2. Per germline, CDR1 MGHRA and CDR2 YSYEKL. V lost 1 base, J lost 3 bases, and 6 bases stayed unmatched. This CDR3 spans 16 amino acids. CDR3 in DNA: TGCGCCAGCAGCCAAGGTATACTAGCGGGGATCTACGAGCAGTACTTC. Protein sequence: CASSQGILAGIYEQYF.

This clone was detected only a few times. The chain has TRBV7-3 and TRBJ2-3; D is ambiguous. The CDR3 runs to 14 residues. The germline V gene encodes CDR1 SGHTA and CDR2 FQGTGA. Trimming cost V 5 bases and J 6 bases, with 15 bases left between them. The CDR3 DNA is TGTGCCAGCAGCCTACCCTCCACCACGGATACGCAGTATTTT. It yields the protein CASSLPSTTDTQYF.

This clone has just a few counts. This CDR3 is CASSSLGQGYRNTIYF. In DNA, the CDR3 is TGTGCCAGCAGTTCCCTGGGACAGGGGTATCGGAACACCATATATTTT. The V and J genes are TRBV28 and TRBJ1-3; 10 bases match TRBD1. The germline CDR1 and CDR2 sequences are MDHEN and SYDVKM. Trimming removed 4 bases from V and 7 bases from J; junction bases left unmatched: 10. The CDR3 length is 16 residues.

The chain joins TRBV27 to TRBJ2-4, with a tentative D call TRBD2 (5 bases). Trimming removed 5 bases from V and 7 bases from J, with 18 bases in between. CDR3 length: 15 amino acids. Germline V gene sequence: CDR1 MNHEY, CDR2 SMNVEV (reference sequence). The CDR3 here is CASSPLNRDGNIQYF. CDR3 in DNA: TGTGCCAGCAGTCCCCTGAATCGGGATGGGAACATTCAGTACTTC.

This sequence joins TRBV6-5 and TRBJ1-1, with D possibly matching TRBD1 (6 bases). V was clipped by 6 bases and J by 8 bases, with 13 bases between them. This CDR3 has 12 amino acids. The V gene's germline CDR1 is MNHEY and CDR2 SVGAGI. CDR3 residues: CASSRETGEAFF. As DNA, the CDR3 is TGTGCCAGCAGCCGTGAGACAGGAGAAGCTTTCTTT.

This chain connects TRBV6-1 to TRBJ2-1; 9 bases align to TRBD1. Trimming took 6 bases from V and 4 from J; bases not matched to a gene: 4. Germline V gene lookup returns CDR1 MNHNS and CDR2 SASEGT. The CDR3 spans 14 residues. The CDR3 spells CASRRDRVYNEQFF. In DNA form, the CDR3 reads TGTGCCAGCAGGAGGGACAGGGTTTACAATGAGCAGTTCTTC.

This chain joins TRBV30 and TRBJ2-5; D call uncertain. The germline V and J ends were trimmed by 5 bases and 5 bases, with 6 bases remaining between them. CDR3 size: 10 residues. Germline V CDR1 and CDR2: GTSNPN, SVGIG (reference sequence). The CDR3 DNA sequence: TGTGCCTGGGGCTGGGAGACCCAGTACTTC. Translating gives CAWGWETQYF.

This clone occurred a few times. This chain connects TRBV5-1 to TRBJ1-5, with D tentatively TRBD1 (5 bases). The CDR3 consists of 16 residues. V gave up 2 bases and J gave up 6 bases, with 18 bases separating them. Germline V lookup: CDR1 SGHRS, CDR2 YFSETQ. CDR3 sequence (DNA): TGCGCCAGCAGCTTAGAGGCAGCCTCCCAGGGTCAGCCCCAGCATTTT. It yields the protein CASSLEAASQGQPQHF. The full variable domain, in which reference TRBV5-1 and TRBJ1-5 provide the parts outside the CDR3, is KAGVTQTPRYLIKTRGQQVTLSCSPISGHRSVSWYQQTPGQGLQFLFEYFSETQRNKGNFPGRFSGRQFSNSRSEMNVSTLELGDSALYLCASSLEAASQGQPQHFGDGTRLSIL.

The chain recombines TRBV9 with TRBJ1-1; D possibly corresponds to TRBD1 (6 bases). V was shortened by 0 bases and J by 3 bases, with 12 bases between the two germline ends. The CDR3 consists of 15 residues. The germline V gene encodes CDR1 SGDLS and CDR2 YYNGEE. The CDR3 DNA reads as TGTGCCAGCAGCGTAGGAGGGGCAGGGGACACTGAAGCTTTCTTT. It specifies CASSVGGAGDTEAFF.

This clone has a handful of counts. The V and J genes are TRBV11-2 and TRBJ2-7; D unclear. Trimming pared 3 bases from V and 0 bases from J, leaving 0 bases between. The V gene's germline CDR1 is SGHAT and CDR2 FQNNGV. The CDR3 extends over 11 amino acids. For the CDR3, the DNA is TGTGCCAGCAGCTTCTCCTACGAGCAGTACTTC. Its protein product is CASSFSYEQYF.

The V and J genes are TRBV20-1 and TRBJ2-1; possibly TRBD1 for D (5 bases). V lost 6 bases, J lost 15 bases, and 15 bases lay in between. The CDR3 sequence is 10 residues long. In germline, CDR1 is DFQATT, CDR2 SNEGSKA (reference sequence). The CDR3 is CSAPMGPPFF. In DNA, the CDR3 is TGCAGTGCCCCAATGGGGCCTCCGTTCTTC.

In its sample, this clone was seen once. The chain has TRBV6-4 and TRBJ2-2; TRBD2 matches at 9 bases. The CDR3 is 15 residues long. V lost 4 bases and J lost 6; bases outside the gene matches: 6. Germline V gives CDR1 MRHNA, CDR2 SNTAGT. The CDR3 coding sequence is TGTGCCAGCAGTGCAATAGCGGGGGCTTCCGGGGAGCTGTTTTTT. This codes for CASSAIAGASGELFF.

This clone was seen more than once but under ten times. The rearrangement uses TRBV10-3 and TRBJ1-1, with 11 nucleotides matching TRBD1. CDR1 and CDR2 from the germline V gene are ENHRY and SYGVKD. The V segment lost 6 bases and the J segment 5 bases; nucleotides outside the gene matches: 5. The CDR3 has 14 residues. In nucleotides, the CDR3 is TGTGCCATCAGAGGACAGGGGGCAGGGACTGAAGCTTTCTTT. This gives the protein CAIRGQGAGTEAFF.

J is TRBJ1-4 and V is TRBV5-6; D call uncertain. This CDR3 has 15 amino acids. The V gene lost 2 bases and the J gene lost 8 bases, with 16 bases spanning the gap. Germline V gives CDR1 SGHDT, CDR2 YYEEEE. The CDR3 coding sequence is TGTGCCAGCAGCTTAAAGGAGGCCCTGGGGGAAAAACTGTTTTTT. Translation gives CASSLKEALGEKLFF.

V is TRBV7-2 and J is TRBJ1-1; 7 nucleotides agree with TRBD1. In germline, CDR1 is SGHTA, CDR2 FQGNSA. Unmatched junction bases numbered 8, after V lost 6 bases and J lost 1 base. This CDR3 spans 15 amino acids. The CDR3 sequence is CASSLSDRANTEAFF. In DNA, the CDR3 is TGTGCCAGCAGTCTATCCGACAGGGCGAACACTGAAGCTTTCTTT.

There are a few counts of this clone. CDR3 protein: CATTGPNQETQYF. The DNA of the CDR3 is TGTGCCACCACCGGACCTAACCAAGAGACCCAGTACTTC. V is TRBV28 and J is TRBJ2-5, with no clear D. Trimming took 10 bases from V and 0 from J, leaving 12 bases between them. The CDR3 runs 13 residues. The germline CDR1 and CDR2 sequences are MDHEN and SYDVKM.

The chain links TRBV27 to TRBJ2-3; D is uncertain. The V end lost 6 bases, the J end lost 4 bases, and 11 bases lay between the germline ends. Germline CDR1 reads MNHEY; CDR2 reads SMNVEV (reference sequence). There are 13 residues in the CDR3. CDR3 bases: TGTGCCAGCAGCACCTCCAACGCAGATACGCAGTATTTT. This encodes CASSTSNADTQYF.

This clone was observed many times. The chain couples TRBV28 to TRBJ2-4, with D perhaps TRBD1 (7 bases). CDR3 size: 16 residues. Deletions cut 5 bases from V and 6 bases from J, with 20 bases between. Germline values: CDR1 MDHEN, CDR2 SYDVKM. The CDR3 DNA is TGTGCCAGCAGTCCACGGACAGGAGGGGGTGCAAACATTCAGTACTTC. It translates to CASSPRTGGGANIQYF.